This TCR beta chain was identified in a study of shared clonotypes between healthy human individuals. Study overall: Serving as donors were a couple of women and a few men, whose ages spanned 18 to 49. The study, taken as a whole, reports: Investigators collected only blood, and repertoires in tissues likely differ.

Many counts were recorded for this clone. The antigen remains undetermined. In the original processing: Sequence data from immunoSEQ were junction-only and lacked quality scores; consequently, filtering differed. The method was immunoSEQ multiplex PCR; TCRdb's version includes in-frame clones alone and lacks a portion of them. V, J and clone size derive from that table, while D and trimming were established from the DNA sequence. This table holds more than 400,000 clones, roughly 80% found once. The CDR3 is 14 residues long. V lost 3 bases and J 6 bases, leaving 12 bases between the germline ends. CDR1 is MGHDK, CDR2 SYGVNS, per germline. Without sorting, samples used some 93 million PBMCs for genomic DNA.

Specimen: PBMCs. V usage is TRBV25-1 and J usage is TRBJ2-1, with D uncertain. The TCR sequence derives from a woman aged 40 to 50 in good health. Some clones in this sample may be carry-over from other donors' samples. The CDR3 region has the DNA TGTGCCAGCAGTGACAGCAATATCCTCAATGAGCAGTTCTTC. Translated, it gives CASSDSNILNEQFF.